This T cell receptor (beta chain) was observed in a study of identifying expanded T cells in peripheral blood. The repertoire was sequenced with immunoSEQ multiplex PCR; TCRdb's copy has only in-frame clones and lacks some. This table holds about 58,000 clones, around nine tenths found once. No infections or other immune events were documented during collection. The CDR3 has 13 amino acids. With 7 bases removed from V and 0 bases from J, the gap between germline ends came to 7 bases. Germline assignment: CDR1 SNHLY and CDR2 FYNNEI. This sequence joins TRBV2 and TRBJ2-1; weak D call: TRBD1 (6 bases). Sequencing used blood. This TCR was recovered from a person aged 18 to 70 in good health. For the CDR3, the DNA is TGTGCCAGCAAGGGGGACTCCTACAATGAGCAGTTCTTC. The encoded protein is CASKGDSYNEQFF. Drawing the rest from reference TRBV2 and TRBJ2-1, the complete variable domain is EPEVTQTPSHQVTQMGQEVILRCVPISNHLYFYWYRQILGQKVEFLVSFYNNEISEKSEIFDDQFSVERPDGSNFTLKIRSTKLEDSAMYFCASKGDSYNEQFFGPGTRLTVL.